The TCR beta chain under discussion was sequenced for a study of T-cell reconstitution after alpha-beta-depleted transplantation in children. Study conclusions and caveats: About two months after transplant, alpha-beta T cells reportedly came from several hundred expanded graft clones. T cells produced anew were the main source of T-cell counts and diversity one year after transplant. Surviving thymic progenitors and recipient T cells were the source of high TCRbeta diversity at day 60 in some patients.

Trimming pared 2 bases from V and 9 bases from J, leaving 19 bases between. This CDR3 contains 15 residues. CDR1 is MGHRA and CDR2 is YSYEKL in the germline V gene. This clonotype was seen many times. Its antigen is not identified. Preparation of the TCRbeta library involved a method that used unique molecular identifiers. TCRdb re-called the PCR reads with MiXCR, one entry per CDR3 protein. The sample carries 480,000 or so distinct CDR3 sequences, roughly a tenth recorded once. Material: PBMCs, obtained before TCRalphabeta/CD19-depleted stem cell transplant. The sequence was collected from a child aged 2-15 years with inherited bone marrow failure, due to receive a stem cell transplant. The rearrangement links TRBV4-1 to TRBJ1-2, with D maybe TRBD1 (6 bases). CDR3 protein: CASSQLPTGGESYTF. As DNA, the CDR3 is TGCGCCAGCAGCCAACTTCCGACGGGGGGCGAAAGCTACACCTTC.